Listed below are T cell receptor beta chains from one sample, sequenced in a study of cytomegalovirus exposure and HLA in healthy donors. Data came from immunoSEQ multiplex PCR; TCRdb stores just in-frame clones and leaves some out. The sample totals about 160,000 clones. Sequences were obtained from PBMCs. The receptors here all came from a woman aged 55-75 years in good health and CMV-seronegative. Both conserved end residues are trimmed from each CDR3. Each record gives: V gene, CDR3 protein.

>TRBV7-9
ASSSWTMDEKLF
>TRBV10-3
AIRAGTRSYEQY
>TRBV4-2
ASSQDGRAGANVLT
>TRBV18
ASSPGTAYEQY
>TRBV5-1
ASSFTSGSSYEQY
>TRBV5-1
ASSLVNRDRGPGGYT
>TRBV19
AIRSGGALDEQF
>TRBV5-4
ASRSGLAGATAPYNEQF
>TRBV30
AWSGLSGDREGYEQY
>TRBV6-5
ASSYGRATNEKLF
>TRBV5-1
ASSLFPTGSQETQY
>TRBV13
ASTSAREIGNTIY
>TRBV30
AWSVLLRETQY
>TRBV9
ASPTGGLLTNYGYT
>TRBV5-6
ASSLRGWAEAF
>TRBV14
ASSQDLLAGVYEQY
>TRBV6-1
ASSSPFMNTEAF
>TRBV5-1
ASSLTGRQGVETQY